A selection of T cell receptor beta chains follows, all from one sample in a study of shared clonotypes between healthy human individuals. TCRdb's table, derived via immunoSEQ multiplex PCR, lists solely in-frame clones and lacks some. The sample yields some 2,000,000 clones, around 95% seen once. Specimen: naive CD4+ T cells sorted from blood. The receptors were gathered from a man between 18 and 35 years old in good health. The CDR3 runs from the conserved cysteine through the conserved F or W. Fields, in order: clone size, V gene, J gene, D gene, CDR3 protein, CDR3 DNA. D genes are given only for firm matches. Size tells how often a clone was seen (once, few, many) or the class of an expanded clone, and some rows leave it out.

>.|TRBV4-1|TRBJ1-5|.
CASSQDRNQPQHF
TGCGCCAGCAGCCAAGATCGGAATCAGCCCCAGCATTTT
>.|TRBV27|TRBJ2-7|TRBD2
CASSLRGGTYEQYF
TGTGCCAGCAGTTTACGGGGGGGTACCTACGAGCAGTACTTC
>.|TRBV10-1|TRBJ1-2|.
CASQSPGTGYTF
TGCGCCTCACAGTCCCCCGGCACGGGCTACACCTTC
>.|TRBV27|TRBJ2-7|TRBD1
CASSSPSDRGSYEQYF
TGTGCCAGCAGTTCCCCTTCCGACAGGGGCTCCTACGAGCAGTACTTC
>.|TRBV7-9|TRBJ2-7|.
CASSPGTPSYEQYF
TGTGCCAGCAGCCCCGGGACACCCTCCTACGAGCAGTACTTC
>.|TRBV5-1|TRBJ2-7|.
CASSFQTSSYEQYF
TGCGCCAGCAGCTTCCAGACTAGTTCCTACGAGCAGTACTTC
>.|TRBV6-5|TRBJ1-1|TRBD1
CASRPQGAMNTEAFF
TGTGCCAGCAGACCACAGGGGGCCATGAACACTGAAGCTTTCTTT
>.|TRBV7-2|TRBJ1-5|.
CASSLHSNQPQHF
TGTGCCAGCAGCTTACACAGTAATCAGCCCCAGCATTTT
>.|TRBV9|TRBJ2-3|.
CASSVGIGYNTDTQYF
TGTGCCAGCAGCGTAGGAATCGGCTATAACACAGATACGCAGTATTTT
>.|TRBV10-3|TRBJ2-2|.
CAIAGSNTGELFF
TGTGCCATCGCCGGTTCGAACACCGGGGAGCTGTTTTTT
>.|TRBV5-1|TRBJ2-6|.
CAGIRLTVSGANVLTF
TGCGCCGGGATTAGGCTAACTGTCTCTGGGGCCAACGTCCTGACTTTC
>once|TRBV15|TRBJ1-1|.
CATSRGTGPSSEAFF
TGTGCCACCAGCAGAGGAACCGGGCCCAGTTCTGAAGCTTTCTTT
>once|TRBV6-1|TRBJ1-6|TRBD1
CASSRQGSPLHF
TGTGCCAGCAGTCGACAGGGTTCACCCCTCCACTTT
>.|TRBV19|TRBJ2-7|.
CASSLTSGRSYEQYF
TGTGCCAGTAGTTTGACCAGCGGCCGTTCCTACGAGCAGTACTTC
>.|TRBV19|TRBJ2-7|.
CASSITRSYEQYF
TGTGCCAGTAGTATCACTAGATCCTACGAGCAGTACTTC
>.|TRBV7-2|TRBJ2-3|.
CASSQTSTTSTDTQYF
TGTGCCAGCAGCCAAACTAGCACCACTAGCACAGATACGCAGTATTTT
>.|TRBV6-1|TRBJ2-7|.
CASSEAALQGPFYEQYF
TGTGCCAGCAGTGAAGCGGCCTTACAAGGTCCGTTCTACGAGCAGTACTTC
>.|TRBV6-5|TRBJ2-7|.
CASSFQLEQYF
TGTGCCAGCAGTTTTCAACTGGAGCAGTACTTC
>.|TRBV4-1|TRBJ2-1|.
CASSQGFLNNEQFF
TGCGCCAGCAGCCAAGGGTTCTTAAACAATGAGCAGTTCTTC
>.|TRBV6-6|TRBJ2-7|TRBD1
CASNGQGPYEQYF
TGTGCCAGCAACGGACAGGGTCCCTACGAGCAGTACTTC
>.|TRBV6-1|TRBJ2-5|.
CASSEAGSLQYF
TGTGCCAGCAGTGAAGCCGGGTCGCTCCAGTACTTC
>.|TRBV2|TRBJ2-3|TRBD2
CASTDPVWGGLADTQYF
TGTGCCAGCACCGACCCTGTGTGGGGGGGGTTAGCAGATACGCAGTATTTT
>.|TRBV25-1|TRBJ2-1|.
CASFSGYNEQFF
TGTGCCAGCTTCAGCGGCTACAATGAGCAGTTCTTC
>.|TRBV7-9|TRBJ2-1|TRBD2
CASSLGLAGGEQFF
TGTGCCAGCAGCTTGGGACTAGCGGGGGGTGAGCAGTTCTTC
>.|TRBV2|TRBJ1-2|.
CASSEEASQNYGYTF
TGTGCCAGCAGTGAAGAGGCATCACAGAACTATGGCTACACCTTC
>.|TRBV6-6|TRBJ2-7|.
CASNPRDEDSYEQYF
TGTGCCAGCAATCCTAGGGACGAGGACTCCTACGAGCAGTACTTC
>.|TRBV7-2|TRBJ1-2|.
CASSRGTTANYGYTF
TGTGCCAGCAGCCGAGGGACAACCGCTAACTATGGCTACACCTTC
>.|TRBV18|TRBJ1-2|TRBD1
CASSQGQGPTNYGYTF
TGTGCCAGCTCACAGGGACAGGGGCCAACTAACTATGGCTACACCTTC
>.|TRBV29-1|TRBJ1-3|.
CSVVGAGNTIYF
TGCAGCGTTGTCGGTGCCGGAAACACCATATATTTT
>.|TRBV28|TRBJ1-4|TRBD1
CASSLHRTGDQKLFF
TGTGCCAGCAGTCTACACCGGACAGGGGATCAAAAACTGTTTTTT
>.|TRBV7-9|TRBJ2-1|.
CASSPKPSGGSYNEQFF
TGTGCCAGCAGCCCGAAGCCCAGCGGCGGCTCCTACAATGAGCAGTTCTTC
>.|TRBV11-2|TRBJ2-5|TRBD2
CASSPTGTSQETQYF
TGTGCCAGCAGCCCCACTGGGACTAGCCAAGAGACCCAGTACTTC
>.|TRBV18|TRBJ2-7|.
CASSPPGGLVGEQYF
TGTGCCAGCTCACCACCGGGGGGGCTAGTAGGAGAACAGTACTTC
>.|TRBV2|TRBJ1-1|TRBD1
CASSTGDRGRAEAFF
TGTGCCAGCAGTACCGGAGACAGGGGGCGAGCCGAAGCTTTCTTT
>.|TRBV7-9|TRBJ2-5|.
CASSLRFDRQETQYF
TGTGCCAGCAGCTTAAGGTTTGACAGACAAGAGACCCAGTACTTC
>.|TRBV7-9|TRBJ1-4|TRBD1
CASSLTQGIEKLFF
TGTGCCAGCAGCTTGACACAGGGGATTGAAAAACTGTTTTTT
>.|TRBV5-1|TRBJ2-7|.
CASSLSGLYEQYF
TGCGCCAGCAGCCTCTCCGGCCTCTACGAGCAGTACTTC
>few|TRBV10-3|TRBJ2-1|TRBD2
CAISDTGGQNEQFF
TGTGCCATCAGTGATACGGGAGGACAAAATGAGCAGTTCTTC
>.|TRBV2|TRBJ2-3|.
CASSLSRTDTQYF
TGTGCCAGCAGTCTTTCGAGGACAGATACGCAGTATTTT
>.|TRBV2|TRBJ1-4|.
CASTFSPPERRGEKLFF
TGTGCCAGCACTTTTTCACCCCCCGAGCGTAGGGGTGAAAAACTGTTTTTT
>.|TRBV18|TRBJ1-1|TRBD1
CASSRGQGAIPDTEAFF
TGTGCCAGCTCACGAGGACAGGGGGCGATTCCGGACACTGAAGCTTTCTTT
>.|TRBV7-9|TRBJ2-6|.
CASSFEGAGANVLTF
TGTGCCAGCAGCTTCGAGGGAGCTGGGGCCAACGTCCTGACTTTC
>.|TRBV27|TRBJ2-7|.
CASSPAPGSCF
TGTGCCAGCAGTCCGGCGCCTGGCTCGTGCTTC
>.|TRBV6-6|TRBJ1-6|TRBD1
CASSYSQGLSPLHF
TGTGCCAGCAGTTACTCACAGGGGCTTTCACCCCTCCACTTT
>.|TRBV15|TRBJ2-3|TRBD2
CATSRDQGGGSNTQYF
TGTGCCACCAGCAGAGATCAGGGCGGGGGTAGCAATACGCAGTATTTT
>.|TRBV9|TRBJ1-6|.
CASSVAEGGAQSPLHF
TGTGCCAGCAGCGTAGCTGAGGGAGGGGCTCAATCACCCCTCCACTTT